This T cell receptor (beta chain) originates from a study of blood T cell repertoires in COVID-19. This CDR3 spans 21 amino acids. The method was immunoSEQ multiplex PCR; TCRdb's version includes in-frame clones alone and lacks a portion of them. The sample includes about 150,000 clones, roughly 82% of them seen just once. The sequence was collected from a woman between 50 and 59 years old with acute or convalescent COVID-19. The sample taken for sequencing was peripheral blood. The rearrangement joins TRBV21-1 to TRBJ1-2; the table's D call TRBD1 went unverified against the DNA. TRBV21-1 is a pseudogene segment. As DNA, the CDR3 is TGTGCCAGCAGCATCCTCGGTAGACATCGGGACAGGGGGAAACTCGGGTATGGCTACACCTTC. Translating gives CASSILGRHRDRGKLGYGYTF.